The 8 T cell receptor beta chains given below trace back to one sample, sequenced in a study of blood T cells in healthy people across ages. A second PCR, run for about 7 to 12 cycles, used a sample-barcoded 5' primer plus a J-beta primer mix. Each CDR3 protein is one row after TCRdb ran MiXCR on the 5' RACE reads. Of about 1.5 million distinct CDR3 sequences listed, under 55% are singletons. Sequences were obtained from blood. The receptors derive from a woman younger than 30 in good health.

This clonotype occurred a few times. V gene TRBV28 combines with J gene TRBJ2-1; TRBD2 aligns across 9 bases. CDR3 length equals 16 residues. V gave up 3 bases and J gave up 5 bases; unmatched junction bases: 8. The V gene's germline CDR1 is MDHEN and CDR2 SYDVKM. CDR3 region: CASSFSGSPPNNEQFF. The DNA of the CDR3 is TGTGCCAGCAGTTTTAGCGGGAGCCCCCCTAACAATGAGCAGTTCTTC. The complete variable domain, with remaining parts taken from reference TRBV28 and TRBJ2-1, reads DVKVTQSSRYLVKRTGEKVFLECVQDMDHENMFWYRQDPGLGLRLIYFSYDVKMKEKGDIPEGYSVSREKKERFSLILESASTNQTSMYLCASSFSGSPPNNEQFFGPGTRLTVL.

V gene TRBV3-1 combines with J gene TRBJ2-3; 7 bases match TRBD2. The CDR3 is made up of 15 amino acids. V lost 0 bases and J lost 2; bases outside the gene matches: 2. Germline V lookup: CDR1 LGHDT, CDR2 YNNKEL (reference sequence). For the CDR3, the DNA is TGTGCCAGCAGCCAAGAGGGACTATACACAGATACGCAGTATTTT. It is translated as CASSQEGLYTDTQYF.

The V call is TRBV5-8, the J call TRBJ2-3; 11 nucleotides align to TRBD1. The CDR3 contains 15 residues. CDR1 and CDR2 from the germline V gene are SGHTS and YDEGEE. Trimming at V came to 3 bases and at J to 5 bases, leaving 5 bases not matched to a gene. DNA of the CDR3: TGTGCCAGCAGCTCGGGACAGGGGGTTGGAGATACGCAGTATTTT. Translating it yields CASSSGQGVGDTQYF.

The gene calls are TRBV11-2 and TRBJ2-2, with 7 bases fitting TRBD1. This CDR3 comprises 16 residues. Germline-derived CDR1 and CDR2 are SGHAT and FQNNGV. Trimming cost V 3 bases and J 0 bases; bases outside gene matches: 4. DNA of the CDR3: TGTGCCAGCAGCTTGGGACAGCTGGCGAACACCGGGGAGCTGTTTTTT. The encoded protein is CASSLGQLANTGELFF.

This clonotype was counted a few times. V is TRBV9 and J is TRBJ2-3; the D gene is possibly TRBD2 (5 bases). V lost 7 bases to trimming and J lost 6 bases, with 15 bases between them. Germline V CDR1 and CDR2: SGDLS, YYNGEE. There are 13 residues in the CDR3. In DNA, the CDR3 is TGTGCCAGCCGGGATTCCTTAGACGATACGCAGTATTTT. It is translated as CASRDSLDDTQYF.

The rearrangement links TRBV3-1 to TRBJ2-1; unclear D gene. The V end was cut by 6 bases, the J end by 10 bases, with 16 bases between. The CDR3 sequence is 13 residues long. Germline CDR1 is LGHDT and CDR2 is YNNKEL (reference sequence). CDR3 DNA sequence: TGTGCCAGCAGGAACGAGTGGACCGGGGAGCAGTTCTTC. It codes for CASRNEWTGEQFF.

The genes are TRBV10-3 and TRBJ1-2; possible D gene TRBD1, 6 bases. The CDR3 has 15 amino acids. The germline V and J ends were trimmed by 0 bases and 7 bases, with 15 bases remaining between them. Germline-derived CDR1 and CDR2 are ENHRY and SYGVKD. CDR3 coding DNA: TGTGCCATCAGTGAGTCGGAGACAGGCCGCCGTGGCTACACCTTC. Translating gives CAISESETGRRGYTF.

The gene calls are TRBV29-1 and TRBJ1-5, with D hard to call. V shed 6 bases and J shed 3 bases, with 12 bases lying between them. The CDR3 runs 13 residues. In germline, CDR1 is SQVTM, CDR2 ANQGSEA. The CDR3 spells CSVAGDFNQPQHF. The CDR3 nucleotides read TGCAGCGTAGCAGGAGACTTCAATCAGCCCCAGCATTTT.